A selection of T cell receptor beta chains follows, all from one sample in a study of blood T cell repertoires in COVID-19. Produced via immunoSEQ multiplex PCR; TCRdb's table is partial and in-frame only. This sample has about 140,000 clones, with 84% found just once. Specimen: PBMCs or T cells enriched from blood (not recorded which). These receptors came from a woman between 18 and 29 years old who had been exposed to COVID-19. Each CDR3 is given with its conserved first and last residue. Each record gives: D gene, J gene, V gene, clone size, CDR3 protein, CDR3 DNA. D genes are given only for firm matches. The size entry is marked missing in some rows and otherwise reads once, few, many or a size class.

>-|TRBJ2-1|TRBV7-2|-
CASSLSSGTLKFF
TGTGCCAGCAGCCTATCCTCCGGGACTTTAAAGTTCTTC
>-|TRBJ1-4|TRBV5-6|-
CASSFGGIGEKLFF
TGTGCCAGCAGCTTCGGAGGGATCGGGGAAAAACTGTTTTTT
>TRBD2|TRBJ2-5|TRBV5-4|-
CASSFLTGGAETQYF
TGTGCCAGCAGCTTTTTGACGGGAGGTGCAGAGACCCAGTACTTC
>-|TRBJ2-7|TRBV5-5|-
CASSLGLQVYEQYF
TGTGCCAGCAGCTTGGGGCTTCAAGTCTACGAGCAGTACTTC
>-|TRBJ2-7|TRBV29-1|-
CSVELGGPRYF
TGCAGCGTTGAACTTGGCGGCCCTCGGTACTTC
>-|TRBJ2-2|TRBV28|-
CASSNPREGGSFTGELFF
TGTGCCAGCAGTAACCCCCGAGAGGGGGGGTCTTTCACCGGGGAGCTGTTTTTT
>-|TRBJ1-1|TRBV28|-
CASSLKPGLRSPAFF
TGTGCCAGCAGTCTAAAACCGGGACTAAGGTCTCCAGCTTTCTTT
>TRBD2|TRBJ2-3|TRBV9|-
CASSTSGSTDTQYF
TGTGCCAGCAGCACTAGCGGGAGCACAGATACGCAGTATTTT
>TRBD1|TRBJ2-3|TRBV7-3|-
CASSRSGTGRTDTQYF
TGTGCCAGCAGCCGGAGCGGGACAGGGAGGACAGATACGCAGTATTTT
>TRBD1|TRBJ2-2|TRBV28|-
CASTPAGQGSGELFF
TGTGCCAGCACCCCCGCCGGACAGGGGTCCGGGGAGCTGTTTTTT
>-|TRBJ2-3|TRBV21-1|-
CASSKEEGPGLALRTDTQYF
TGTGCCAGCAGCAAAGAAGAAGGGCCGGGACTAGCGCTTCGCACAGATACGCAGTATTTT
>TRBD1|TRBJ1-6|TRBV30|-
CASLTGSPNSPLHF
TGTGCCTCTTTGACAGGGAGCCCGAATTCACCCCTCCACTTT
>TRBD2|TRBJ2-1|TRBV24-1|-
CATSGIGTSGIGEQFF
TGTGCCACCAGTGGAATCGGGACTAGCGGGATAGGGGAGCAGTTCTTC
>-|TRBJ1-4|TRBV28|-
CASSSLLKSPVVRSLETTNEKLFF
TGTGCCAGCAGTTCCCTCTTAAAATCCCCCGTTGTCAGGTCACTAGAGACAACTAATGAAAAACTGTTTTTT
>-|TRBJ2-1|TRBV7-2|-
CASSLAFRVNEQFF
TGTGCCAGCAGCTTAGCCTTCAGGGTCAATGAGCAGTTCTTC
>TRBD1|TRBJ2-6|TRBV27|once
CASSDRGLGANVLTF
TGTGCCAGCAGTGACAGGGGGCTCGGGGCCAACGTCCTGACTTTC
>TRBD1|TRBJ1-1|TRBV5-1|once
CASTNLTGDDFF
TGCGCCAGCACAAATTTAACAGGGGACGATTTCTTT
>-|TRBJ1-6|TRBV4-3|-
CASSPQRHLNSPLHF
TGCGCCAGCAGCCCCCAAAGACACCTTAATTCACCCCTCCACTTT
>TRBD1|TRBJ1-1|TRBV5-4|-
CASSLRQGTGTEAFF
TGTGCCAGCAGCCTAAGACAGGGAACTGGCACTGAAGCTTTCTTT
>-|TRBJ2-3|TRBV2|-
CASSIGQLTDTQYF
TGTGCCAGCAGTATAGGACAACTCACAGATACGCAGTATTTT
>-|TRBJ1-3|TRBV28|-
CASRLVKGAIYF
TGTGCCAGCAGACTAGTCAAGGGGGCCATATATTTT
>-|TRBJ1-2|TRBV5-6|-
CASSLIGSAYGYTF
TGTGCCAGCAGCTTAATAGGGAGTGCATATGGCTACACCTTC
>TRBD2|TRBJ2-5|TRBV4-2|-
CASSFRLAGNQETQYF
TGTGCCAGCAGCTTTCGACTAGCGGGAAACCAAGAGACCCAGTACTTC
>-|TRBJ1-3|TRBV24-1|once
CATSDRASGNTIYF
TGTGCCACCAGTGACAGGGCCTCTGGAAACACCATATATTTT
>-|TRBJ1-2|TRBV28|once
CASSTSYGYTF
TGTGCCAGCAGCACATCTTACGGCTACACCTTC
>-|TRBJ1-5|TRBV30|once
CAWSLFGGRAQHF
TGTGCCTGGAGCCTATTTGGAGGGAGGGCCCAGCATTTT
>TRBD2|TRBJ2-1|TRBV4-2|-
CASSQEPGAGGEVYEQFF
TGTGCCAGCAGCCAAGAACCGGGAGCGGGAGGCGAGGTCTATGAGCAGTTCTTC
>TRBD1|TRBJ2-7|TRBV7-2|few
CASSPTGGYEQYF
TGTGCCAGCAGTCCCACAGGGGGTTACGAGCAGTACTTC
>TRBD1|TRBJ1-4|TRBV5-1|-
CASSEGQGMTSRLFF
TGCGCCAGCAGCGAAGGACAGGGTATGACGTCTCGTCTGTTTTTT
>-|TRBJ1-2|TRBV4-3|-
CASSQDLIENYGYTF
TGCGCCAGCAGCCAAGATCTAATAGAGAACTATGGCTACACCTTC
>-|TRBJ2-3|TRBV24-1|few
CATSGLTGTDTQYF
TGTGCCACCAGTGGCCTCACGGGCACAGATACGCAGTATTTT